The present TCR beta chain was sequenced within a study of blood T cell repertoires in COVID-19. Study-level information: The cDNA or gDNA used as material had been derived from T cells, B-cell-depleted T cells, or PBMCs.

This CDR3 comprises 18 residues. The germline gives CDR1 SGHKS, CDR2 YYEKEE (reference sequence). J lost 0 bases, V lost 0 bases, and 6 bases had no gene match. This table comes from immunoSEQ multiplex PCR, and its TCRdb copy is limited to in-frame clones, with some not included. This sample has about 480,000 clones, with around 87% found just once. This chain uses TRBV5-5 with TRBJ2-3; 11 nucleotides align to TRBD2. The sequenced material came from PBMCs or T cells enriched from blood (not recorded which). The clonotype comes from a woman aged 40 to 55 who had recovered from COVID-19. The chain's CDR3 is CASSLDVLAGVSTDTQYF. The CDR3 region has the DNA TGTGCCAGCAGCTTGGATGTACTAGCGGGAGTCAGCACAGATACGCAGTATTTT.